This is a list of T cell receptor beta chains from one sample in a study of blood T cell repertoires in COVID-19. Data came from immunoSEQ multiplex PCR; TCRdb stores just in-frame clones and leaves some out. The repertoire holds about 250,000 clones, 83% seen once, with roughly 7.8% in the top ten. Sequencing was carried out using peripheral blood. The receptors were gathered from a man in his forties with active or convalescent COVID-19. CDR3s include the opening cysteine and the closing phenylalanine or tryptophan. The D gene is left open where the match is weak. Size is stated for part of the rows, as once, few or many counts, or as a class when the clone is expanded.

d_call	v_call	clone_size	j_call	cdr3_aa
TRBD1	TRBV5-1	once	TRBJ2-7	CASSLSGTGTHGSGTKYF
NA	TRBV9	NA	TRBJ2-5	CASSVASGDETQYF
TRBD1	TRBV6-5	NA	TRBJ1-1	CASSYAGQGLTEAFF
TRBD2	TRBV4-1	NA	TRBJ2-1	CASSQVDLGLAGANEQFF
TRBD1	TRBV7-2	NA	TRBJ2-7	CASSLGQGADYEQYF
TRBD2	TRBV19	NA	TRBJ2-2	CASSIGGGVGGELFF
TRBD2	TRBV5-4	NA	TRBJ2-3	CASSWTSGNTDTQYF
TRBD1	TRBV7-2	once	TRBJ2-6	CASSLDPGGGANVLTF
NA	TRBV6-5	NA	TRBJ1-2	CASSTHRGEGGYTF
NA	TRBV10-3	NA	TRBJ2-3	CAISEQGSTDTQYF
NA	TRBV3-1/TRBV3-2	NA	TRBJ2-3	CASSQSGDTDTQYF
NA	TRBV4-3	NA	TRBJ1-2	CASSQGGEERVGAYGYTF
NA	TRBV29-1	NA	TRBJ1-1	CSAVPGGTEAFF
NA	TRBV3-1/TRBV3-2	NA	TRBJ1-2	CASSRKSGGLGYGYTF
NA	TRBV27	NA	TRBJ1-1	CASRSGGVNTEAFF
NA	TRBV10-3	NA	TRBJ2-1	CAINPTGGGWNEQFF
NA	TRBV6-5	NA	TRBJ1-6	CASMTPGGGYRPLHF
NA	TRBV29-1	few	TRBJ2-2	CSVAWGGAKTGELFF
NA	TRBV7-6	NA	TRBJ2-1	CASISGSYNEQFF
TRBD1	TRBV19	NA	TRBJ1-5	CATSAGTGGFSNQPQHF
NA	TRBV4-1	NA	TRBJ2-3	CASSQKGRVSTDTQYF
TRBD1	TRBV5-1	NA	TRBJ2-7	CASSSGTGIEQYF
NA	TRBV19	NA	TRBJ2-2	CASSIERGTPTGELFF
TRBD1	TRBV10-2	NA	TRBJ1-2	CASSESRTGSPFAF
TRBD1	TRBV30	NA	TRBJ1-1	CARDRNPEAFF
NA	TRBV24-1	NA	TRBJ2-1	CATRAGTGDEQFF
NA	TRBV12-2	once	TRBJ1-6	CASRAGRVINSPLHF
TRBD2	TRBV19	once	TRBJ2-1	CATRQGGRISEQFF
NA	TRBV18	NA	TRBJ1-3	CASSPYGGTGNTIYF
TRBD1	TRBV30	NA	TRBJ1-4	CAWSFRGRLANEKLFF
TRBD2	TRBV24-1	NA	TRBJ2-5	CATGEGPSGVQETQYF
NA	TRBV6-5	NA	TRBJ1-1	CVIGGNTEAFF
NA	TRBV7-2	few	TRBJ1-2	CASSSDSTVGRGGYTF
TRBD1	TRBV10-3	NA	TRBJ1-6	CAISQGAWNSPLHF
NA	TRBV4-1	NA	TRBJ2-7	CASSQERRGLGSGGNEQYF
NA	TRBV29-1	NA	TRBJ1-1	CSVEHVSEAFF
NA	TRBV7-3	NA	TRBJ1-1	CASSSDRNTEAFF
NA	TRBV3-1/TRBV3-2	NA	TRBJ1-3	CASSQLDRNTIYF
NA	TRBV12-5	NA	TRBJ1-5	CASGSPGENQPQHF
TRBD1	TRBV28	NA	TRBJ1-5	CASSLGDYRGRLQPQHF
TRBD1	TRBV7-6	NA	TRBJ2-1	CASRALGTGDFNEQFF
TRBD2	TRBV19	NA	TRBJ2-2	CASRTGLPRTGELFF
NA	TRBV12-3/TRBV12-4	few	TRBJ2-1	CASSFRVDEQFF
TRBD2	TRBV4-1	NA	TRBJ2-1	CASSHFEGLVPQVNEQFF
NA	TRBV5-1	NA	TRBJ2-7	CASSNDYRENEQYF
NA	TRBV18	NA	TRBJ2-2	CASSPSGQVAGELFF
TRBD1	TRBV10-3	NA	TRBJ2-5	CAISDHDRGGRAQYF
NA	TRBV6-5	NA	TRBJ1-6	CASSLQGPKSLHF
TRBD1	TRBV5-5	NA	TRBJ2-3	CASSPGQGPGTDTQYF
NA	TRBV5-6	NA	TRBJ2-1	CASSLWGHEQFF
NA	TRBV7-9	NA	TRBJ2-6	CASSSNSGQSGANVLTF
TRBD1	TRBV7-3	once	TRBJ2-7	CASSLKGGAQLEQYF
NA	TRBV5-4	NA	TRBJ2-7	CASSFSAAYEQYF
NA	TRBV29-1	once	TRBJ2-7	CSVGVANEQYF